This is a list of T cell receptor beta chains from one sample in a study of blood T cell repertoires in COVID-19. TCRdb's copy holds only in-frame clones and misses some; the assay was immunoSEQ multiplex PCR. The data show about 250,000 clones, just under 85% seen once. Material: peripheral blood. The receptors originated from a man aged 45-60 years with acute or convalescent COVID-19. CDR3s include the opening cysteine and the closing phenylalanine or tryptophan. Each record gives: D gene, clone size, J gene, V gene, CDR3 DNA, CDR3 protein. A D gene is named only where the DNA matches it firmly. Size values are once, few and many counts, or a class for expanded clones, and some rows have none.

NA,NA,TRBJ1-3,TRBV9,TGTGCCAGCAGCGTAGGGGGCGACTCTGGAAACACCATATATTTT,CASSVGGDSGNTIYF
NA,NA,TRBJ1-5,TRBV11-2,TGTGCCAGCAGCTTAGAGAGGGATCAGCCCCAGCATTTT,CASSLERDQPQHF
NA,NA,TRBJ1-4,TRBV5-1,TGCGCCAGCAAACCGCTGAACAGGGATGAAAAACTGTTTTTT,CASKPLNRDEKLFF
TRBD1,few,TRBJ1-4,TRBV7-9,TGTGCCAGCAGCTCCGGACAGGGGGGGATTGAAAAACTGTTTTTT,CASSSGQGGIEKLFF
NA,NA,TRBJ2-6,TRBV5-1,TGCGCCAGCAGCATACAACAGGGTGACAACGTCCTGACTTTC,CASSIQQGDNVLTF
NA,NA,TRBJ2-2,TRBV9,TGTGCCAGCAGCGTAGCCTGGGCAGGGGCGGACACCGGGGAGCTGTTTTTT,CASSVAWAGADTGELFF
NA,NA,TRBJ2-3,TRBV19,TGTGCCAGTAAGAGCGGAACTAGCACAGATACGCAGTATTTT,CASKSGTSTDTQYF
TRBD1,NA,TRBJ2-1,TRBV10-1,TGCGCCAGCAGTGAGCCGGACAGGGGCAATGAGCAGTTCTTC,CASSEPDRGNEQFF
NA,once,TRBJ1-6,TRBV5-1,TGCGCCAGCAGCAAGAGTCAGGGATTCAATTCACCCCTCCACTTT,CASSKSQGFNSPLHF
TRBD1,NA,TRBJ1-6,TRBV27,TGTGCCAGCAGTCCCCTCGTACCTTACAGGGGACATTCACCCCTCCACTTT,CASSPLVPYRGHSPLHF
NA,NA,TRBJ2-7,TRBV9,TGTGCCAGCAGCTCCGGCTGGGCGGGGGAGCAGTACTTC,CASSSGWAGEQYF
NA,NA,TRBJ1-2,TRBV12-3/TRBV12-4,TGTGCCAGCAGTTTGGCGAGGGACGACAGGTACACCTTC,CASSLARDDRYTF
NA,NA,TRBJ1-4,TRBV15,TGTGCCACCGGGTGGGAGGCTAATGAAAAACTGTTTTTT,CATGWEANEKLFF
TRBD2,NA,TRBJ2-7,TRBV19,TGTGCCAGTAGTATACTAGCGGGAGGGCACTCCTACGAGCAGTACTTC,CASSILAGGHSYEQYF
TRBD2,few,TRBJ2-2,TRBV5-1,TGCGCTTCGAAGCGGGAAAACACCGGGGAGCTGTTTTTT,CASKRENTGELFF
TRBD1,NA,TRBJ1-6,TRBV5-1,TGCGCCAGCAGCCCAGCAACCGGGACAGGGGCCAATTCACCCCTCCACTTT,CASSPATGTGANSPLHF
NA,few,TRBJ1-2,TRBV7-2,TGTGCCAGCAGCTTACAGGCTTCCTATGGCTACACCTTC,CASSLQASYGYTF
NA,few,TRBJ2-1,TRBV29-1,TGCAGCGTTGAACCCCTCAGCTCCTACAATGAGCAGTTCTTC,CSVEPLSSYNEQFF
NA,few,TRBJ2-2,TRBV9,TGTGCCAGCAGCGTAGGGCAATCCGGGGAGCTGTTTTTT,CASSVGQSGELFF
TRBD1,few,TRBJ1-1,TRBV19,TGTGCCAGTAGTATGGGCAGGGGGCTTATCGTCTTT,CASSMGRGLIVF
NA,many,TRBJ2-1,TRBV19,TGTGCCAGTAGTATGACACTTTACAATGAGCAGTTCTTC,CASSMTLYNEQFF
NA,NA,TRBJ1-2,TRBV6-5,TGTGCCAGCAAAACAGGGTACGCTGGCTACACCTTC,CASKTGYAGYTF
TRBD1,once,TRBJ2-1,TRBV5-4,TGTGCCAGCAGCCTGGGACAGGGGATCTACAATGAGCAGTTCTTC,CASSLGQGIYNEQFF
TRBD1,NA,TRBJ2-4,TRBV7-8,TGTGCCAGCAGCTTCGAGGGGGCGGCCAAAAACATTCAGTACTTC,CASSFEGAAKNIQYF
NA,NA,TRBJ2-7,TRBV11-3,TGTGCCAGCAGCTTAGGCTCGCAGGGCTACGAGCAGTACTTC,CASSLGSQGYEQYF
NA,NA,TRBJ2-6,TRBV6-5,TGTGCCAGCAGAACCAGCTCTGGGGCCAACGTCCTGACTTTC,CASRTSSGANVLTF
TRBD1,NA,TRBJ2-2,TRBV4-1,TGCGCCAGCAGCCCGAGACCCGGGACAGAGAACACCGGGGAGCTGTTTTTT,CASSPRPGTENTGELFF
TRBD1,NA,TRBJ1-1,TRBV30,TGTGCCTGGACTAACAACGTACAGGGGTTTGCTTTCTTT,CAWTNNVQGFAFF
TRBD1,NA,TRBJ1-1,TRBV5-1,TGCGCCAGCAGTTTCGAAGGACAGGGCGCGGGCACTGAAGCTTTCTTT,CASSFEGQGAGTEAFF
NA,NA,TRBJ2-7,TRBV5-4,TGTGCCGTAAATGCCGGAGGGCATAGCTACGAGCAGTACTTC,CAVNAGGHSYEQYF
TRBD1,NA,TRBJ2-1,TRBV7-3,TGTGCCAGCAGCTTAAGGGGACAGGGGGCCTACAATGAGCAGTTCTTC,CASSLRGQGAYNEQFF
TRBD1,NA,TRBJ1-5,TRBV30,TGTGCCTGGAGGATCGGACAGGGGAAGGATCAGCCCCAGCATTTT,CAWRIGQGKDQPQHF
NA,NA,TRBJ1-3,TRBV11-2,TGTGCCAGCAGCCCTTCGTCTGGAAACACCATATATTTT,CASSPSSGNTIYF
TRBD1,NA,TRBJ1-4,TRBV9,TGTGCCAGCAGCGTAGGGGGCACAGGGGTGCGGGAAAAACTGTTTTTT,CASSVGGTGVREKLFF
TRBD1,NA,TRBJ2-5,TRBV4-1,TGCGCCAGCAGCCAAGGAGGGGGCCCGGAGACCCAGTACTTC,CASSQGGGPETQYF
NA,NA,TRBJ1-1,TRBV21-1,TGTGCCAGCAGCAAAGACCCAGAGAACACTGAAGCTTTCTTT,CASSKDPENTEAFF
TRBD2,NA,TRBJ2-1,TRBV28,TGTGCCAGCAGTTTATTAACCGGGACTAGCGGGAGGGTTGATGAGCAGTTCTTC,CASSLLTGTSGRVDEQFF
TRBD1,NA,TRBJ1-2,TRBV5-1,TGCGCCAGCAGCTTGGACAGGGGTAACTATGGCTACACCTTC,CASSLDRGNYGYTF
TRBD1,NA,TRBJ1-1,TRBV3-1/TRBV3-2,TGTGCCAGCAGCCTGAGGACAGGGGGCGCGCGATTATCGGCTTTCTTT,CASSLRTGGARLSAFF
NA,once,TRBJ2-7,TRBV9,TGTGCCAGCAGCGCCGACAGGAATGACGAGCAGTACTTC,CASSADRNDEQYF
NA,NA,TRBJ1-5,TRBV7-9,TGTGCCAGCAGCTTCCGGGATCAGCCCCAGCATTTT,CASSFRDQPQHF
TRBD2,NA,TRBJ2-1,TRBV5-1,TGCGCCAGCAGCTTTCGGACTAGCGGCACCTCCTACAATGAGCAGTTCTTC,CASSFRTSGTSYNEQFF
NA,NA,TRBJ2-7,TRBV2,TGTGCCAGCAGCCCCGGCTACGAGCAGTACTTC,CASSPGYEQYF
NA,NA,TRBJ2-3,TRBV5-1,TGCGCCAGCAGCCGAGACAGTACCACAGATACGCAGTATTTT,CASSRDSTTDTQYF
NA,NA,TRBJ2-7,TRBV7-2,TGTGCCAGCAGCTTAAACAGGGCCGCCTACGAGCAGTACTTC,CASSLNRAAYEQYF
NA,NA,TRBJ2-2,TRBV25-1,TGTGCCAGCAGGACTACCGGGGAGCTGTTTTTT,CASRTTGELFF
NA,NA,TRBJ1-3,TRBV6-5,TGTGCCATCCGAAGGGAGGTCAACTCTGGAAACACCATATATTTT,CAIRREVNSGNTIYF
NA,NA,TRBJ1-2,TRBV20-1,TGCAGTGCTAGTCGGGAGTACTATGGCTACACCTTC,CSASREYYGYTF
NA,NA,TRBJ1-5,TRBV6-4,TGTGCCAGCAGTGCCGAGGGACAAAATCAGCCCCAGCATTTT,CASSAEGQNQPQHF
NA,NA,TRBJ2-3,TRBV12-3/TRBV12-4,TGTGCCAGCAGTTTTAGAACAGATACGCAGTATTTT,CASSFRTDTQYF
NA,NA,TRBJ2-5,TRBV29-1,TGCAGCGTTGAGGCAGGGGCTGAGACCCAGTACTTC,CSVEAGAETQYF
TRBD1,NA,TRBJ1-1,TRBV28,TGTGCCAGCAGGGGACAGGGGTTAGGAAACACTGAAGCTTTCTTT,CASRGQGLGNTEAFF
NA,few,TRBJ1-3,TRBV2,TGTGCCAGCAGTAGACAGGTCAACGGAAACACCATATATTTT,CASSRQVNGNTIYF
NA,few,TRBJ1-2,TRBV5-6,TGTGCCAGCAGCTTGGGGGGCAATAACTATGGCTACACCTTC,CASSLGGNNYGYTF
TRBD2,NA,TRBJ2-3,TRBV7-9,TGTGCCAGCAGCTCCTTACTAGCGGGAGTCACAGATACGCAGTATTTT,CASSSLLAGVTDTQYF